The 13 T cell receptor beta chains given below trace back to one sample, sequenced in a study of blood T cell repertoires in COVID-19. Sequencing was performed with immunoSEQ multiplex PCR; in TCRdb, only in-frame clones are kept and a portion is missing. The table has about 120,000 clones, 90% seen once. Source material: peripheral blood. The receptor source for this set is a woman in her sixties or seventies with COVID-19, enrolled during active disease.

The chain combines TRBV10-3 with TRBJ2-7; D ambiguous. The CDR3 consists of 13 residues. Germline V gives CDR1 ENHRY, CDR2 SYGVKD. The V end lost 3 bases, the J end lost 5 bases, and 11 bases lay between the germline ends. CDR3 nucleotide sequence: TGTGCCATCAGTGAAAGGCGGTTGGACGAGCAGTACTTC. Residues: CAISERRLDEQYF.

The chain joins TRBV7-3 to TRBJ2-2; D is undetermined. Germline lookup yields CDR1 SGHTA and CDR2 FQGTGA. Trimming left V 0 bases short and J 2 bases short, with 10 bases between. This CDR3 has 16 amino acids. Written as DNA, the CDR3 is TGTGCCAGCAGCTTAACGCCAGCGCAAAACACCGGGGAGCTGTTTTTT. Amino acids: CASSLTPAQNTGELFF.

V and J are TRBV6-1 and TRBJ2-7, with D possibly TRBD1 on 5 matching bases. V was clipped by 0 bases and J by 0 bases, with 15 bases between them. The germline V gene encodes CDR1 MNHNS and CDR2 SASEGT. The CDR3 consists of 17 residues. CDR3 in DNA: TGTGCCAGCAGTGAAGCGCTAGGGGTCCTTAGCTCCTACGAGCAGTACTTC. Its translation is CASSEALGVLSSYEQYF.

As DNA, the CDR3 is TGTGCCAGCAGTCCGAGGGTACGCGGTGGCTACACCTTC. This sequence encodes CASSPRVRGGYTF. The rearrangement joins TRBV6-2 or TRBV6-3 to TRBJ1-2; D not certain. CDR1 and CDR2 from the germline V gene are MNHEY and SVGEGT. There are 13 residues in the CDR3. Trimming took 5 bases from V and 7 from J, leaving 14 bases between them.

The gene calls are TRBV7-3 and TRBJ1-1; 8 nucleotides align to TRBD1. The CDR3 consists of 14 residues. The germline gives CDR1 SGHTA, CDR2 FQGTGA. The trim removed 4 bases at V and 5 bases at J, leaving 6 bases unmatched. The CDR3 sequence is CASSWTGRRTEAFF. CDR3 coding DNA: TGTGCCAGCAGCTGGACAGGGAGGCGGACTGAAGCTTTCTTT.

Only one count was recorded for this clone. The rearrangement joins TRBV3-1 (or the pseudogene TRBV3-2) to TRBJ2-1; no clear D. Trimming removed 0 bases from V and 2 bases from J, with 17 bases in between. There are 18 residues in the CDR3. Germline lookup yields CDR1 LGHDT and CDR2 YNNKEL (reference sequence). CDR3 sequence reads: CASSQDWRPVSPYNEQFF. CDR3 nucleotides: TGTGCCAGCAGCCAAGACTGGCGGCCGGTTTCCCCCTACAATGAGCAGTTCTTC.

The gene calls are TRBV18 and TRBJ2-7; D gene ambiguous. The V gene lost 0 bases and the J gene lost 6 bases, with 9 bases spanning the gap. The CDR3 is made up of 13 amino acids. Germline-derived CDR1 and CDR2 are KGHSH and LQKENI. The CDR3 DNA sequence: TGTGCCAGCTCACCACCTCAGCCGGGCGAGCAGTACTTC. Its translation: CASSPPQPGEQYF.

This chain connects TRBV27 to TRBJ1-1, with TRBD1 matching 7 bases. V lost 6 bases and J lost 0; bases outside the gene matches: 7. CDR1 is MNHEY and CDR2 is SMNVEV in the germline V gene (reference sequence). This CDR3 has 15 amino acids. This CDR3 is CASSSIQGMNTEAFF. The CDR3 DNA sequence: TGTGCCAGCAGCTCGATACAGGGGATGAACACTGAAGCTTTCTTT.

This chain connects TRBV6-5 to TRBJ1-2, with 9 bases identical to TRBD1. With V trimmed by 8 bases and J by 7 bases, 8 bases remained unmatched. The CDR3 totals 13 residues. The germline V gene encodes CDR1 MNHEY and CDR2 SVGAGI. The CDR3 sequence: CASCRTGGSGYTF. CDR3 in DNA: TGTGCCAGCTGCCGAACAGGGGGCTCTGGCTACACCTTC.

The rearrangement uses TRBV9 and TRBJ2-7; 9 bases are shared with TRBD2. The CDR3 covers 16 residues. Germline V lookup: CDR1 SGDLS, CDR2 YYNGEE. J gave up 3 bases and V 0 bases, and 7 bases lay outside the gene matches. The CDR3 sequence is CASSVDPRGGVYEQYF. The CDR3 DNA reads as TGTGCCAGCAGCGTAGATCCGCGGGGGGGCGTCTACGAGCAGTACTTC.

This chain connects TRBV9 to TRBJ1-1; 10 nucleotides agree with TRBD1. In germline, CDR1 is SGDLS, CDR2 YYNGEE. The CDR3 length is 16 residues. The junction had 6 bases not matched to a gene; V was cut back by 0 bases and J by 4 bases. The CDR3: CASSVGDRGPTTEAFF. Here the CDR3 DNA reads TGTGCCAGCAGCGTAGGAGACAGGGGGCCGACCACTGAAGCTTTCTTT.

The chain employs TRBV18 and TRBJ1-5; 9 bases agree with TRBD1. Trimming removed 3 bases from V and 5 bases from J; junction bases left unmatched: 2. CDR3 length: 14 amino acids. Germline CDR1 reads KGHSH; CDR2 reads LQKENI. As DNA, the CDR3 is TGTGCCAGCTCACCCACAGGGGGCGATCAGCCCCAGCATTTT. Its protein product is CASSPTGGDQPQHF.

The rearrangement uses TRBV6-4 and TRBJ1-1, with 9 nucleotides matching TRBD1. The CDR3 loop spans 15 amino acids. Trimming removed 5 bases from V and 1 base from J; junction bases left unmatched: 5. CDR1 MRHNA and CDR2 SNTAGT come from the germline V gene. CDR3 in amino acids: CASSLGTGSNTEAFF. DNA for the CDR3: TGTGCCAGCAGTCTTGGGACAGGGTCGAACACTGAAGCTTTCTTT.